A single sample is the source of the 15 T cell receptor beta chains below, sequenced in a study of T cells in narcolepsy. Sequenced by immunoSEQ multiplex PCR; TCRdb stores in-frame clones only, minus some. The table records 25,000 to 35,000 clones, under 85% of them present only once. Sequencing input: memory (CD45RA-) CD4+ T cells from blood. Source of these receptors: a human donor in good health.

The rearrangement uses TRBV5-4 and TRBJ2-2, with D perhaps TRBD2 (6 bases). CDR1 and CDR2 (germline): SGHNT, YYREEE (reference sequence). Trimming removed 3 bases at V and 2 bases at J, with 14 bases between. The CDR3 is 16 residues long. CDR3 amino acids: CASSSFGGVNTGELFF. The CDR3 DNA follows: TGTGCCAGCAGCTCTTTCGGAGGGGTCAACACCGGGGAGCTGTTTTTT.

CDR3 sequence (DNA): TGTGCCAGCAGTGTGGACAGGGGGATGAACACTGAAGCTTTCTTT. Protein: CASSVDRGMNTEAFF. The V call is TRBV6-1, the J call TRBJ1-1, with 10 bases fitting TRBD1. CDR3 length: 15 residues. Trimming removed 4 bases from V and 0 bases from J; junction bases left unmatched: 2. The germline gives CDR1 MNHNS, CDR2 SASEGT.

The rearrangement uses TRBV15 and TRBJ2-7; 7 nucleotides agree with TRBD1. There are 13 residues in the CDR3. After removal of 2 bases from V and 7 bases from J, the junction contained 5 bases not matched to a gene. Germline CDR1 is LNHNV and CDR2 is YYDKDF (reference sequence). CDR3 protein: CATSRNRGGEQYV. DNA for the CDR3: TGTGCCACCAGCAGAAACAGGGGCGGGGAGCAGTACGTC.

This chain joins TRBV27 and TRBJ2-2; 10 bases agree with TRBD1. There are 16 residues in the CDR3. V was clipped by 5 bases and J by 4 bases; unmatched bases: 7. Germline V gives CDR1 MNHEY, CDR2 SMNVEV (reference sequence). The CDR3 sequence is CASSPGTGVRTGELFF. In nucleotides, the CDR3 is TGTGCCAGCAGTCCCGGGACAGGGGTACGCACCGGGGAGCTGTTTTTT.

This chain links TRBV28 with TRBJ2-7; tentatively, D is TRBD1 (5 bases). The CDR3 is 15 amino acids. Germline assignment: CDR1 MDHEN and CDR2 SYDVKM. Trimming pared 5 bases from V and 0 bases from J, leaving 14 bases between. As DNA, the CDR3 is TGTGCCAGCAGTCCTGCCCCAGGGTCCTCCTACGAGCAGTACTTC. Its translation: CASSPAPGSSYEQYF.

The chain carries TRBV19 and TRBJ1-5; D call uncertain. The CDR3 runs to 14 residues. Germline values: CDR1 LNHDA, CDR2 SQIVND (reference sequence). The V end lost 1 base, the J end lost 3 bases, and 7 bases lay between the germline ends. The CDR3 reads CASSIGNPNQPQHF. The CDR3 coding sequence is TGTGCCAGTAGTATAGGGAACCCCAATCAGCCCCAGCATTTT. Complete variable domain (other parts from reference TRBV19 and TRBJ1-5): DGGITQSPKYLFRKEGQNVTLSCEQNLNHDAMYWYRQDPGQGLRLIYYSQIVNDFQKGDIAEGYSVSREKKESFPLTVTSAQKNPTAFYLCASSIGNPNQPQHFGDGTRLSIL.

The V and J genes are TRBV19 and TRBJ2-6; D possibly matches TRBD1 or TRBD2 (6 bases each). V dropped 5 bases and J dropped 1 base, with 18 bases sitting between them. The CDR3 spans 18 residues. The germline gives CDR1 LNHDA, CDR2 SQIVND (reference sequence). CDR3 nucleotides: TGTGCCAGTAGTCTGGACTTTACAGGGAGGTCTGGGGCCAACGTCCTGACTTTC. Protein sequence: CASSLDFTGRSGANVLTF.

The chain's CDR3 is CASSPGRGNTEAFF. CDR3 DNA: TGTGCCAGCTCACCAGGCAGGGGAAACACTGAAGCTTTCTTT. The rearrangement links TRBV18 to TRBJ1-1; tentative D call: TRBD1 (6 bases). Trimming cost V 2 bases and J 2 bases, with 9 bases left between them. The CDR3 is made up of 14 amino acids. In germline, CDR1 is KGHSH, CDR2 LQKENI.

The CDR3 spells CASSPEGLSNQPQHF. CDR3 DNA: TGTGCCAGCAGCCCCGAGGGCCTTAGCAATCAGCCCCAGCATTTT. The gene calls are TRBV11-2 and TRBJ1-5; no firm D call. V lost 5 bases and J lost 0, with 11 bases in between. The germline V gene has CDR1 SGHAT and CDR2 FQNNGV. This CDR3 has 15 residues.

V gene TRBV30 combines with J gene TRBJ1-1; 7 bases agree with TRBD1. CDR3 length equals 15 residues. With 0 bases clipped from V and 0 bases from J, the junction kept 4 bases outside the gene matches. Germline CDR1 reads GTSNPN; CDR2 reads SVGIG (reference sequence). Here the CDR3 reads CAWSVGGVLNTEAFF. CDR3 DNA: TGTGCCTGGAGTGTAGGGGGCGTCTTGAACACTGAAGCTTTCTTT.

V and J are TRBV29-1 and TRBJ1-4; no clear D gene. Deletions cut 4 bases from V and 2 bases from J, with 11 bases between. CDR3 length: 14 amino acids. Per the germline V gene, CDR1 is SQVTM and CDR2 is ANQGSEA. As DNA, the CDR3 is TGCAGCGTTGGGCCTCGCCGGACTAATGAAAAACTGTTTTTT. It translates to CSVGPRRTNEKLFF.

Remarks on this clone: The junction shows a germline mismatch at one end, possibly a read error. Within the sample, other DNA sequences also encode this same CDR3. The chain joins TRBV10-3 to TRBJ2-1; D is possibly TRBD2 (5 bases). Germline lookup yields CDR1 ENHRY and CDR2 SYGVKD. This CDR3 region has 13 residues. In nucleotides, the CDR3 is TGTGCTATCAGTGATATGGGGAGCAATGAGCAGTTCTTC. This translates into CAISDMGSNEQFF.

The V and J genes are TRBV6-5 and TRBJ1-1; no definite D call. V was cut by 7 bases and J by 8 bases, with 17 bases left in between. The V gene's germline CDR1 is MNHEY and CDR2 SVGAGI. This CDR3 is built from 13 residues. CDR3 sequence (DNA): TGTGCCAGCAATAGACCGGGCGTCATCGAAGCTTTCTTT. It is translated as CASNRPGVIEAFF.

The CDR3 here is CASSLPGQVYNEQFF. CDR3 in DNA: TGCGCCAGCAGCTTACCGGGACAGGTTTACAATGAGCAGTTCTTC. The gene calls are TRBV5-1 and TRBJ2-1, with TRBD1 matching 8 bases. V dropped 2 bases and J dropped 4; count of bases not matched to a gene: 5. This CDR3 contains 15 residues. The germline CDR1 and CDR2 sequences are SGHRS and YFSETQ.

CDR3 protein: CATSRVENNEQFF. DNA for the CDR3: TGTGCCACGAGTCGGGTCGAAAACAATGAGCAGTTCTTC. The V gene is TRBV5-4, the J gene TRBJ2-1, with D hard to call. The CDR3 runs 13 residues. The germline V and J ends were trimmed by 9 bases and 5 bases, with 15 bases remaining between them. Germline CDR1 reads SGHNT; CDR2 reads YYREEE (reference sequence). The whole variable domain, filled in from reference TRBV5-4 and TRBJ2-1, reads ETGVTQSPTHLIKTRGQQVTLRCSSQSGHNTVSWYQQALGQGPQFIFQYYREEENGRGNFPPRFSGLQFPNYSSELNVNALELDDSALYLCATSRVENNEQFFGPGTRLTVL.